This T cell receptor delta chain was obtained from a study of Vγ9Vδ2 T cells in congenital toxoplasmosis (dated by TCRdb to the early 2020s). About the study as a whole: Congenital toxoplasmosis was diagnosed using IgG, IgM and IgA serology, Western blot and an in-house interferon-gamma release assay. At 2 months, TCR sequencing included roughly 5 infected and 9 to 10 uninfected infants, while at 1 year the sequenced group was 3 infected and 4 uninfected infants. Repertoires were sequenced from infants at 2 months after birth and at 1 year of age. The study compared gamma and delta chain CDR3 repertoires of sorted blood gammadelta T cells between congenitally T. gondii-infected and uninfected infants. Points the paper makes about the study in general: At 2 months, infected infants appeared to have fewer N additions in TRGV9 and TRDV2 CDR3s than uninfected infants, particularly in TRDV2-TRDJ1 sequences. Both infected and uninfected infants showed a high prevalence of a public TRGV9 clonotype. In 2-month-old infants, germline-encoded fetal-type TRDV2 CDR3 sequences seemed to be more common in infected than in uninfected infants, which suggests a footprint of in utero expansion. The repertoire differences between infected and uninfected infants were less clear at 1 year of age than at 2 months. Two months was the earliest age with enough suitable sample material for TCR repertoire analysis, so newborn repertoires were not sequenced.

V is pared back by 0 bases and J by 0 bases, with 9 bases lying between the germline termini. The CDR3 measures 15 amino acids from cysteine to phenylalanine. This entry keeps only the CDR3 DNA: 45 bases, framed from base 1. CDR1 and CDR2 are drawn from the germline V gene: TSESDYY, QEAYKQQN. The same treatment, consisting of spiramycin and/or pyrimethamine plus sulfadiazine plus folinic acid, was given to the mothers of both infected and uninfected infants. All infants, both infected and uninfected, were delivered at term after more than 37 weeks of gestation. About 0.98 mL of blood was turned into PBMCs through Lymphoprep gradient centrifugation, and the PBMCs were then cryopreserved in liquid nitrogen and sent to Belgium. Thawed PBMCs were labeled with Zombie NIR viability dye and stained with CD3, TCR gammadelta, Vgamma9 and Vdelta2 antibodies. CD3+ TCRgammadelta+ T cells were sorted on a FACSAria III with a mean purity of 98%. For each sample, RNA was extracted from roughly 11,000 sorted gammadelta T cells with the RNeasy Micro Kit. The infants were born to mothers who were enrolled with primary T. gondii infection during pregnancy. The infants' peripheral blood was drawn at an outpatient microbiology and virology center located in Pavia, Italy.

As concerns this clone: Its antigen remains unidentified. Qualities for individual bases were not recorded, and no much larger clone is one base off.

Template-switch reverse transcription with SuperScript II was used to generate cDNA, with TRGC- and TRDC-specific primers combined in a single tube. The TRGC primer was designed so that it binds both the TRGC1 and the TRGC2 constant genes. TRG and TRD amplification used the KAPA Real-Time Library Amplification Kit, with AMPure XP bead purification between steps. Illumina sequencing adapters were added by index PCR using the Nextera XT Index Kit. An Illumina MiSeq with the V2 300 kit was used to sequence the TRG and TRD amplicons, producing 150 bp paired-end reads. As for the original processing: Before any further analysis, FastQC version 0.11.8 was used to check read quality. Reads were aligned against the TRG or TRD reference genes from GenBank, and CDR3 sequences were constructed using MiXCR version 3.0.3. Default MiXCR settings were kept, except that 3 rather than 5 consecutive nucleotides were used to assemble TRDD gene segments. N additions, CDR3 length, J segment length and clonotype sharing between samples were computed with VDJtools version 1.2.1. CDR3 sequences that were out of frame or contained stop codons were removed from the analysis. The overlap of infant repertoires with previously published Vgamma9Vdelta2 repertoires from fetal, cord blood and adult blood was compared. TCRdb reanalyzed the public reads with the CATT caller, and identical DNA sequences were merged afterwards. TCRdb assigned the V and J calls; the authors' analysis was not used. Recorded for this sample are about 790 delta-chain clones; 10% to 15% of them occurred a single time. The leading ten clones occupy more than 12% of the sample.

The chain is assembled from TRAV38-2/DV8 and TRDJ1, with the D segment identity uncertain. The sequence was collected from a child under 10 years old born to a mother with Toxoplasma gondii infection during pregnancy, either congenitally infected or uninfected (not recorded which). The source material was gamma-delta T cells from blood. The nucleotide sequence reads TGTGCTTATAGGAGCGCATACTCGTACACCGATAAACTCATCTTT. Its protein product is CAYRSAYSYTDKLIF.